This is a list of T cell receptor beta chains from one sample in a study of Ad26.COV2.S vaccination and SARS-CoV-2 variants. Generated by immunoSEQ multiplex PCR, the TCRdb table keeps only in-frame clones and is missing some. The table has about 400,000 clones, about 90% seen once. The sequenced sample was peripheral blood, obtained in a trial of Ad26.COV2.S vaccine versus placebo. These receptors were obtained from a person between 18 and 65 years old who received the Ad26.COV2.S COVID-19 vaccine or a placebo. The conserved cysteine and the conserved F or W are not part of the CDR3 here. The order of the fields is J gene, V gene, CDR3 length, clone size, CDR3 protein. The size entry is marked missing in some rows and otherwise reads once, few, many or a size class.

>TRBJ1-5|TRBV28|13|NA
ASSPRTGGNQPQH
>TRBJ2-7|TRBV19|15|NA
ASSIDLVGRLSREQY
>TRBJ1-1|TRBV18|14|NA
ASSPPWQGRNTEAF
>TRBJ1-1|TRBV6-5|14|once
ASSYRPGTVNTEAF
>TRBJ1-5|TRBV28|11|NA
ASSLTGGQPQH
>TRBJ2-1|TRBV5-1|17|once
ASSLNFMPLAGVYNEQF
>TRBJ2-1|TRBV15|14|NA
ATSRDTGVRYNEQF
>TRBJ2-3|TRBV29-1|13|NA
SVDIRRDGTDTQY
>TRBJ2-1|TRBV6-5|11|NA
ASSYDSDNEQF
>TRBJ1-3|TRBV4-2|13|NA
ASSQGRQGGNTIY
>TRBJ1-1|TRBV4-3|14|NA
ASSEGTGGAGTEAF
>TRBJ2-6|TRBV11-2|11|NA
ASRPSGANVLT
>TRBJ2-7|TRBV4-1|11|NA
ASSPGGFYEQY
>TRBJ1-3|TRBV2|13|NA
ASSAPTGLGNTIY
>TRBJ1-1|TRBV28|12|NA
ASSLSRMNTEAF
>TRBJ1-4|TRBV5-1|11|once
ASSFTENEKLF
>TRBJ1-1|TRBV2|13|NA
ASSEYRGGNTEAF
>TRBJ2-5|TRBV11-2|9|NA
ASSPQETQY
>TRBJ1-5|TRBV18|13|NA
ASSPGGGLNQPQH
>TRBJ2-7|TRBV7-2|13|NA
ASGRSGTRGNEQY
>TRBJ2-7|TRBV5-6|13|NA
ASSRAGQGGDEQY
>TRBJ1-2|TRBV4-3|15|NA
ASSPRGWRGHYDGYT
>TRBJ1-1|TRBV5-1|14|NA
ASSLTQGYVDTEAF
>TRBJ1-5|TRBV3-1/TRBV3-2|15|NA
ASSPSLNRQGNQPQH